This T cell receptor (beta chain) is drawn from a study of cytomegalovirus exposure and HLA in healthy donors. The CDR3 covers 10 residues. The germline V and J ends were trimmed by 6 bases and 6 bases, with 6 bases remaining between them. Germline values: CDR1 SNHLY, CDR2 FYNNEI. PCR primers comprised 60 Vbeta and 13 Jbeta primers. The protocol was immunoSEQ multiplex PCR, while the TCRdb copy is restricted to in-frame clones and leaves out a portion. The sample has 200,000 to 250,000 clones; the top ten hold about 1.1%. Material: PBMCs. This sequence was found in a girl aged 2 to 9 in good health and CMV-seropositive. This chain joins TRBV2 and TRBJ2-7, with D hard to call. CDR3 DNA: TGTGCCAGCAGATATCGCGAGCAGTACTTC. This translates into CASRYREQYF.